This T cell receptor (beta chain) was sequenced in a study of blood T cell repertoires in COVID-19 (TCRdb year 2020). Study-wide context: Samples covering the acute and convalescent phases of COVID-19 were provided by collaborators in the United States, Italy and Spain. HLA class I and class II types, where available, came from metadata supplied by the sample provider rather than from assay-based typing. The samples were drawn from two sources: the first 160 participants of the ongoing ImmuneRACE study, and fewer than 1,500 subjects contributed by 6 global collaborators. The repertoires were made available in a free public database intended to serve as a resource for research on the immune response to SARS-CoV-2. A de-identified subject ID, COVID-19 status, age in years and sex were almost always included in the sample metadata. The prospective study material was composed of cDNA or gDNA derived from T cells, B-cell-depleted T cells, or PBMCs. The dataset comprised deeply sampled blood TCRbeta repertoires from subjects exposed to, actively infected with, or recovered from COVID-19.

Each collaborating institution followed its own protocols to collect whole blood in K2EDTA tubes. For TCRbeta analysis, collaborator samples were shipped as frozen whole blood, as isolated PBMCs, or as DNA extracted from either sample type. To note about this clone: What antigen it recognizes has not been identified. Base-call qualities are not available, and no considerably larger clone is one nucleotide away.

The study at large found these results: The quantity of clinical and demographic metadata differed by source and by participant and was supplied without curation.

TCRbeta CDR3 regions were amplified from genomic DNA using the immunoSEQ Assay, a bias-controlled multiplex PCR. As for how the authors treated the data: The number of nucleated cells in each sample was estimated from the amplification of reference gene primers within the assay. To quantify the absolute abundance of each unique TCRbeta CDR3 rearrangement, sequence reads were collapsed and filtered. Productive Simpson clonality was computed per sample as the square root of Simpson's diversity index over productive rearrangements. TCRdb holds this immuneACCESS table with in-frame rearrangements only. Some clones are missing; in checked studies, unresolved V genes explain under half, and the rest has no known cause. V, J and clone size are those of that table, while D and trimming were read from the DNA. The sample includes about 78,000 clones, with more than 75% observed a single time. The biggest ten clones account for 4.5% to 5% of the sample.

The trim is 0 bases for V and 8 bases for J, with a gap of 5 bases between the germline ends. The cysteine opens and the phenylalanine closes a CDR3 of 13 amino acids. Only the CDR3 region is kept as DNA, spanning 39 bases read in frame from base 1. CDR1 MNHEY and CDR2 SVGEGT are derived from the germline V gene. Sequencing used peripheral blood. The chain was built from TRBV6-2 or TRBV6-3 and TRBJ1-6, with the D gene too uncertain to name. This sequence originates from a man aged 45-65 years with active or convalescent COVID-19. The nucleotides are TGTGCCAGCAGTTACTCGGCAGATTCACCCCTCCACTTT. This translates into CASSYSADSPLHF.